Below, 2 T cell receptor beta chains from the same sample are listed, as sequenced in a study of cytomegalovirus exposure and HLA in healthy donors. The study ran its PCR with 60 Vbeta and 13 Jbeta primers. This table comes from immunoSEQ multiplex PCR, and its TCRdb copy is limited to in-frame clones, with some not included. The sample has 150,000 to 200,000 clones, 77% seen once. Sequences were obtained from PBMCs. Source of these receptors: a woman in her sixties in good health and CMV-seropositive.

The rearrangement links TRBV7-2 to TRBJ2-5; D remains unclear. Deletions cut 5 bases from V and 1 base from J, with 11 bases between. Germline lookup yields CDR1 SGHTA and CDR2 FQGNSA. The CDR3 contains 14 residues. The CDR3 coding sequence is TGTGCCAGCAGCCAGAGTTGGGCCCAAGAGACCCAGTACTTC. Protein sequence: CASSQSWAQETQYF. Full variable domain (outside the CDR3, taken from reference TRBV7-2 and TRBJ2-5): GAGVSQSPSNKVTEKGKDVELRCDPISGHTALYWYRQSLGQGLEFLIYFQGNSAPDKSGLPSDRFSAERTGGSVSTLTIQRTQQEDSAVYLCASSQSWAQETQYFGPGTRLLVL.

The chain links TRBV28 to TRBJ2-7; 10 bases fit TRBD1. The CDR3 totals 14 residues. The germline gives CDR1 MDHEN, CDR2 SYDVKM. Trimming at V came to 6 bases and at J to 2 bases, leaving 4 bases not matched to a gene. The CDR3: CASRDRGLPYEQYF. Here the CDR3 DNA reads TGTGCCAGCAGAGACAGGGGGCTCCCCTACGAGCAGTACTTC.